One and the same sample provided the 31 T cell receptor beta chains below, sequenced in a study of T cell responses to AZD1222 COVID-19 vaccine. Sequencing was performed with immunoSEQ multiplex PCR; in TCRdb, only in-frame clones are kept and a portion is missing. The data contain fewer than 200,000 clones, approximately 91% of them seen just once; the ten biggest clones take up 1.5% to 2%. Here the sequenced sample was peripheral blood, taken 28 days after the second AZD1222 dose. These TCRs come from an adult who received the AZD1222 COVID-19 vaccine.

The V gene is TRBV28, the J gene TRBJ2-5; 7 bases line up with TRBD1. The trim removed 5 bases at V and 9 bases at J, leaving 3 bases unmatched. Germline V CDR1 and CDR2: MDHEN, SYDVKM. The CDR3 totals 11 residues. The CDR3 here is CASSQGQPQYF. In nucleotides, the CDR3 is TGTGCCAGCAGTCAGGGACAGCCCCAGTACTTC. The full variable domain, rest sourced from reference TRBV28 and TRBJ2-5, is DVKVTQSSRYLVKRTGEKVFLECVQDMDHENMFWYRQDPGLGLRLIYFSYDVKMKEKGDIPEGYSVSREKKERFSLILESASTNQTSMYLCASSQGQPQYFGPGTRLLVL.

The genes are TRBV7-9 and TRBJ2-1; TRBD2 matches 8 bases. CDR1 and CDR2 from the germline V gene are SEHNR and FQNEAQ (reference sequence). V lost 0 bases to trimming and J lost 1 base; unmatched junction nucleotides: 8. The CDR3 has 18 residues. In DNA, the CDR3 is TGTGCCAGCAGCTTAGCTAGGGCTAGCGGGTTTTCCTACAATGAGCAGTTCTTC. It encodes CASSLARASGFSYNEQFF.

The CDR3 protein is CSASVGLIDEQYF. The DNA for the CDR3 is TGCAGTGCTAGTGTCGGACTAATTGACGAGCAGTACTTC. J is TRBJ2-7 and V is TRBV20-1, with D perhaps matching TRBD2 (6 bases). This CDR3 is 13 amino acids long. Germline V gene lookup returns CDR1 DFQATT and CDR2 SNEGSKA (reference sequence). With 3 bases removed from V and 5 bases from J, the gap between germline ends came to 14 bases.

The rearrangement joins TRBV19 to TRBJ2-1, with D possibly TRBD2 on 5 matching bases. V lost 2 bases, J lost 9 bases, and 5 bases lay in between. This CDR3 region has 11 residues. Germline V gives CDR1 LNHDA, CDR2 SQIVND (reference sequence). The CDR3 sequence is CASSIRGEQFF. CDR3 bases: TGTGCCAGTAGTATACGGGGTGAGCAGTTCTTC.

CDR3 amino acids: CASSPAPGLDSYEQYF. CDR3 nucleotide sequence: TGCGCCAGCAGCCCGGCGCCGGGACTGGACTCCTACGAGCAGTACTTC. The rearrangement uses TRBV5-1 and TRBJ2-7, with D possibly TRBD2 on 6 matching bases. The CDR3 covers 16 residues. The germline V gene has CDR1 SGHRS and CDR2 YFSETQ. Trimming pared 4 bases from V and 0 bases from J, leaving 17 bases between.

The chain has TRBV18 and TRBJ1-1; possibly TRBD1 for D (5 bases). The CDR3 covers 16 residues. The germline V gene encodes CDR1 KGHSH and CDR2 LQKENI. The V end was cut by 4 bases, the J end by 0 bases, with 15 bases between. CDR3 nucleotides: TGTGCCAGCTCACTAGGGGTACTCAAAATGAACACTGAAGCTTTCTTT. It codes for CASSLGVLKMNTEAFF.

This clone has a single count. This chain uses TRBV7-9 with TRBJ2-1; no reliable D call. Germline V lookup: CDR1 SEHNR, CDR2 FQNEAQ (reference sequence). The CDR3 runs 14 residues. V shed 1 base and J shed 6 bases, with 10 bases lying between them. CDR3 sequence: CASSLDLQLNEQFF. The CDR3 DNA is TGTGCCAGCAGCTTAGATCTACAGCTCAATGAGCAGTTCTTC.

CDR3 DNA sequence: TGTGCCAGCAGTGAATATAGGCTGGGGCCCCAGCATTTT. It encodes CASSEYRLGPQHF. This rearrangement joins TRBV25-1 to TRBJ1-5, with unresolved D. The CDR3 sequence is 13 residues long. CDR1 is MGHDK, CDR2 SYGVNS, per germline. Trimming removed 0 bases at V and 9 bases at J, with 9 bases between.

The CDR3 nucleotides read TGTGCCAGTAGTGCCCGCGGACAGCAGATGAACACTGAAGCTTTCTTT. Translation: CASSARGQQMNTEAFF. V and J are TRBV19 and TRBJ1-1; D might be TRBD1 (6 bases). The CDR3 is made up of 16 amino acids. V lost 5 bases and J 0 bases, leaving 16 bases between the germline ends. CDR1 and CDR2 (germline): LNHDA, SQIVND (reference sequence).

This clone has just one count. V usage is TRBV7-6 and J usage is TRBJ1-4; 7 nucleotides agree with TRBD1. The length of the CDR3 is 14 residues. In germline, CDR1 is SGHVS, CDR2 FNYEAQ. V lost 5 bases to trimming and J lost 8 bases; unmatched junction nucleotides: 8. DNA for the CDR3: TGTGCCAGCAGCCCAGGGACAGTTCGGGAAAAACTGTTTTTT. It yields the protein CASSPGTVREKLFF.

V usage is TRBV28 and J usage is TRBJ1-2; D gene unclear. Germline values: CDR1 MDHEN, CDR2 SYDVKM. The CDR3 sequence is 11 residues long. V lost 4 bases and J lost 7, with 7 bases in between. For the CDR3, the DNA is TGTGCCAGCAGTTCCCGGTTTGGCTACACCTTC. Encoded protein: CASSSRFGYTF.

In this sample, this clone turned up a few times. The chain links TRBV7-2 to TRBJ2-2, with 7 nucleotides matching TRBD1. Germline trimming cut 5 bases from V and 0 bases from J; bases unmatched to any gene: 6. CDR3 length: 16 residues. Germline loops: CDR1 SGHTA, CDR2 FQGNSA. CDR3 nucleotides: TGTGCCAGCAGCGAGTGGACAGGAGCGAACACCGGGGAGCTGTTTTTT. It encodes CASSEWTGANTGELFF. Variable domain in full (rest from reference TRBV7-2 and TRBJ2-2): GAGVSQSPSNKVTEKGKDVELRCDPISGHTALYWYRQSLGQGLEFLIYFQGNSAPDKSGLPSDRFSAERTGGSVSTLTIQRTQQEDSAVYLCASSEWTGANTGELFFGEGSRLTVL.

The chain is built from TRBV7-3 and TRBJ1-2; 8 bases map to TRBD1. The CDR3 consists of 15 residues. Germline CDR1 and CDR2: SGHTA and FQGTGA. V dropped 4 bases and J dropped 3; count of bases not matched to a gene: 7. The CDR3 here is CASSSADRGDYGYTF. Here the CDR3 DNA reads TGTGCCAGCAGCTCCGCTGACAGGGGTGACTATGGCTACACCTTC.

The chain joins TRBV5-1 to TRBJ1-6; D remains unclear. V lost 4 bases to trimming and J lost 3 bases, with 14 bases between them. In germline, CDR1 is SGHRS, CDR2 YFSETQ. The CDR3 runs 16 residues. The CDR3, as DNA: TGCGCCAGCAGCACCCTGCCAGGTGGCTATAATTCACCCCTCCACTTT. Translation: CASSTLPGGYNSPLHF.

The chain links TRBV5-4 to TRBJ2-1; 9 bases align to TRBD2. Germline V CDR1 and CDR2: SGHNT, YYREEE (reference sequence). This CDR3 contains 15 residues. V was pared by 0 bases and J by 6 bases, with 4 bases of the junction left unmatched. The CDR3 DNA reads TGTGCCAGCAGCTTGGATAGCGGGGGACCCAATGAGCAGTTCTTC. This sequence encodes CASSLDSGGPNEQFF.

This chain links TRBV3-1 (or the pseudogene TRBV3-2) with TRBJ2-7, with 9 bases fitting TRBD2. This CDR3 comprises 18 residues. Looked up from germline, CDR1 is LGHDT and CDR2 is YNNKEL (reference sequence). After removal of 4 bases from V and 6 bases from J, the junction contained 19 bases not matched to a gene. The CDR3 protein is CASSLNQGLRGRASEQYF. The CDR3 nucleotides read TGTGCCAGCAGCCTAAACCAGGGTCTCCGCGGGAGGGCAAGCGAGCAGTACTTC.

CDR3: CASSLAQGANEKLFF. As DNA, the CDR3 is TGTGCCAGCAGCTTGGCACAGGGTGCTAATGAAAAACTGTTTTTT. This rearrangement joins TRBV5-4 to TRBJ1-4; a possible D gene is TRBD1 (6 bases). There are 15 residues in the CDR3. Trimming removed 0 bases at V and 3 bases at J, with 9 bases between. In germline, CDR1 is SGHNT, CDR2 YYREEE (reference sequence).

The chain carries TRBV3-1 (or the pseudogene TRBV3-2) and TRBJ1-1, with TRBD1 as a possible D gene (6 bases). CDR1 is LGHDT, CDR2 YNNKEL, per germline (reference sequence). Trimming removed 4 bases from V and 5 bases from J, with 17 bases in between. CDR3 length equals 15 residues. The DNA for the CDR3 is TGTGCCAGCAGCCCGCGACCAGGGAGGGGGACTGAAGCTTTCTTT. Amino acids: CASSPRPGRGTEAFF.

J is TRBJ1-5 and V is TRBV25-1; no clear D gene. CDR3 length: 14 residues. Trimming cost V 3 bases and J 5 bases, with 11 bases left between them. The germline V gene has CDR1 MGHDK and CDR2 SYGVNS. The CDR3 reads CASSDNGVYQPQHF. The CDR3 region has the DNA TGTGCCAGCAGTGACAATGGGGTTTATCAGCCCCAGCATTTT.

J is TRBJ2-7 and V is TRBV30; 9 bases align to TRBD2. This CDR3 region has 15 residues. CDR1 and CDR2 from the germline V gene are GTSNPN and SVGIG (reference sequence). V shed 0 bases, J shed 2 bases, and the junction held 5 bases outside the gene matches. The CDR3 sequence: CAWSVMREGPYEQYF. As DNA, the CDR3 is TGTGCCTGGAGTGTAATGCGGGAGGGCCCCTACGAGCAGTACTTC.

J is TRBJ1-1 and V is TRBV11-2; no clear D. The CDR3 totals 15 residues. V lost 6 bases, J lost 6 bases, and 20 bases lay in between. From germline, CDR1 is SGHAT and CDR2 FQNNGV. This CDR3 is CASRDLLVRAAEAFF. The CDR3 DNA is TGTGCCAGCAGGGACCTGCTCGTCCGGGCGGCTGAAGCTTTCTTT.

The chain couples TRBV4-3 to TRBJ2-1, with 8 nucleotides matching TRBD2. The germline gives CDR1 LGHNA, CDR2 YSLEER. The CDR3 is 17 amino acids. V was pared by 0 bases and J by 4 bases, with 8 bases of the junction left unmatched. The CDR3 DNA is TGCGCCAGCAGCCAAGACGCGTCTAGCGGGCTTTACAATGAGCAGTTCTTC. Translated: CASSQDASSGLYNEQFF.

This sequence joins TRBV2 and TRBJ1-4, with 10 bases fitting TRBD1. CDR1 is SNHLY and CDR2 is FYNNEI in the germline V gene. CDR3 size: 14 residues. V lost 7 bases, J lost 4 bases, and 3 bases stayed unmatched. In nucleotides, the CDR3 is TGTGCCAGCACTCGGGACAGGGGTAATGAAAAACTGTTTTTT. Its translation is CASTRDRGNEKLFF.

This clone has just a few counts. CDR3 DNA sequence: TGTGCCAGCTCACGTCGGGGGGGACCCTACGAGCAGTACTTC. Its protein is CASSRRGGPYEQYF. The V and J genes are TRBV5-4 and TRBJ2-7; TRBD2 matches 8 bases. CDR3 size: 14 residues. V shed 7 bases, J shed 2 bases, and the junction held 8 bases outside the gene matches. In germline, CDR1 is SGHNT, CDR2 YYREEE (reference sequence).

The chain carries TRBV28 and TRBJ2-1; D remains unclear. CDR1 is MDHEN and CDR2 is SYDVKM in the germline V gene. This CDR3 has 11 amino acids. The V and J ends lost 6 bases and 15 bases respectively, with 15 bases between them. This CDR3 is CASSREIHLFF. The CDR3 coding sequence is TGTGCCAGCAGCCGAGAGATCCACCTGTTCTTC.

This chain joins TRBV11-2 and TRBJ1-5, with D unclear. CDR1 is SGHAT and CDR2 is FQNNGV in the germline V gene. V lost 2 bases and J 12 bases, leaving 14 bases between the germline ends. There are 13 residues in the CDR3. CDR3 nucleotide sequence: TGTGCCAGCAGCTTAATGGGAACGGCCATCCAGCATTTT. The encoded protein is CASSLMGTAIQHF.

J is TRBJ2-3 and V is TRBV18; 14 bases map to TRBD2. The germline V gene has CDR1 KGHSH and CDR2 LQKENI. V lost 5 bases to trimming and J lost 2 bases; unmatched junction nucleotides: 3. The CDR3 totals 16 residues. The CDR3 coding sequence is TGTGCCAGCTCATCGGGACTAGCGGGGGCCACAGATACGCAGTATTTT. Protein: CASSSGLAGATDTQYF. Full variable domain (remainder filled in from reference TRBV18 and TRBJ2-3): NAGVMQNPRHLVRRRGQEARLRCSPMKGHSHVYWYRQLPEEGLKFMVYLQKENIIDESGMPKERFSAEFPKEGPSILRIQQVVRGDSAAYFCASSSGLAGATDTQYFGPGTRLTVL.

The V call is TRBV5-5, the J call TRBJ1-2; D not certain. The ends were cut back, 0 bases at V and 0 bases at J, with 12 bases in the middle. This CDR3 is built from 16 residues. In germline, CDR1 is SGHKS, CDR2 YYEKEE (reference sequence). This CDR3 reads CASSLAIAQSNYGYTF. In nucleotides, the CDR3 is TGTGCCAGCAGCTTGGCCATCGCACAATCTAACTATGGCTACACCTTC.

This rearrangement joins TRBV7-2 to TRBJ2-2; the D call may be TRBD1 or TRBD2 (5 bases each). CDR3 length: 15 amino acids. Trimming took off 1 base at V and 4 bases at J, with 10 bases between the two ends. Germline values: CDR1 SGHTA, CDR2 FQGNSA. Here the CDR3 reads CASSLVPGRTGELFF. For the CDR3, the DNA is TGTGCCAGCAGCTTAGTCCCGGGGCGCACCGGGGAGCTGTTTTTT.

This sequence joins TRBV7-2 and TRBJ1-2; D is ambiguous. In germline, CDR1 is SGHTA, CDR2 FQGNSA. The CDR3 runs 14 residues. Trimming pared 1 base from V and 2 bases from J, leaving 8 bases between. CDR3 loop: CASSLVLGNYGYTF. In DNA, the CDR3 is TGTGCCAGCAGCTTAGTATTGGGAAACTATGGCTACACCTTC.

The rearrangement uses TRBV3-1 (or the pseudogene TRBV3-2) and TRBJ2-1; D is perhaps TRBD2 (6 bases). V gave up 0 bases and J gave up 10 bases, with 16 bases separating them. Germline loops: CDR1 LGHDT, CDR2 YNNKEL (reference sequence). The CDR3 contains 15 residues. CDR3 DNA sequence: TGTGCCAGCAGCCAAGATAAGCGGGCCCCTAGGGAGCAGTTCTTC. Translated: CASSQDKRAPREQFF.